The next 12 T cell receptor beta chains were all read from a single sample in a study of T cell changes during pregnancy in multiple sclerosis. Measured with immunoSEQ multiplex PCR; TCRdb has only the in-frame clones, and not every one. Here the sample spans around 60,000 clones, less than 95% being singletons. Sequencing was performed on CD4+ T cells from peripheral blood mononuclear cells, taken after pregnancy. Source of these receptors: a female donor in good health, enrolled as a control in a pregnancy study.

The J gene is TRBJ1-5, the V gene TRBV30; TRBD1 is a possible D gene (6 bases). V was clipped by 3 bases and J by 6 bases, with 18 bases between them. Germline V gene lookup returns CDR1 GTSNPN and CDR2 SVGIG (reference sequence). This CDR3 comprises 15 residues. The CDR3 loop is CAWSQRGGLTQPQHF. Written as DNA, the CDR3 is TGTGCCTGGAGCCAAAGGGGGGGACTTACTCAGCCCCAGCATTTT.

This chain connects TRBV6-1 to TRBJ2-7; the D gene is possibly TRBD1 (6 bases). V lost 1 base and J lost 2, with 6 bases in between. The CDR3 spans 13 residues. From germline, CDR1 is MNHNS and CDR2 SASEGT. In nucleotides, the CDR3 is TGTGCCAGCAGTGAAGGGACAGCCTACGAGCAGTACTTC. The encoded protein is CASSEGTAYEQYF.

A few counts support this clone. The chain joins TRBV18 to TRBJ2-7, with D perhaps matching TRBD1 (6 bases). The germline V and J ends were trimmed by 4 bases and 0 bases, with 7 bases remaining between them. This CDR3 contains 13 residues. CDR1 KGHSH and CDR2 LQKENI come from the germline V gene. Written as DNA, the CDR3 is TGTGCCAGCTCACGGGACAACTCCTACGAGCAGTACTTC. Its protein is CASSRDNSYEQYF.

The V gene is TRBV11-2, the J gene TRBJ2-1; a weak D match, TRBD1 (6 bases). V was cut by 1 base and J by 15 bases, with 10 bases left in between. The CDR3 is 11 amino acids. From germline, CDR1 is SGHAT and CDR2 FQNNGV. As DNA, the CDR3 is TGTGCCAGCAGCTTAGGACAGGCAACGTTCTTC. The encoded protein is CASSLGQATFF.

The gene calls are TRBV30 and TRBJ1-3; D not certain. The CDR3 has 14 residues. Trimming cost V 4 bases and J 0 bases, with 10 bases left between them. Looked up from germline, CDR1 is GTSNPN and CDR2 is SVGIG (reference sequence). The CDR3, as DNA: TGTGCCTGGATTTGGGCGAGCTCTGGAAACACCATATATTTT. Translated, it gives CAWIWASSGNTIYF.

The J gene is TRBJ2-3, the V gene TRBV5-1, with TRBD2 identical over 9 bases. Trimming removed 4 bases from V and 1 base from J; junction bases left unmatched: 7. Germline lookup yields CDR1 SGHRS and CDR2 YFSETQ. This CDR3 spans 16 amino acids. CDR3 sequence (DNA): TGCGCCAGCAGCGCTTCTAGCGGGGCCCGCACAGATACGCAGTATTTT. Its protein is CASSASSGARTDTQYF.

The chain's CDR3 is CASSQDWEMTQPQHF. The CDR3 DNA sequence: TGTGCCAGCAGCCAAGACTGGGAGATGACGCAGCCCCAGCATTTT. The gene calls are TRBV4-2 and TRBJ1-5; D remains unclear. With 0 bases removed from V and 7 bases from J, the gap between germline ends came to 13 bases. Per germline, CDR1 LGHNA and CDR2 YNFKEQ. This CDR3 is 15 amino acids long.

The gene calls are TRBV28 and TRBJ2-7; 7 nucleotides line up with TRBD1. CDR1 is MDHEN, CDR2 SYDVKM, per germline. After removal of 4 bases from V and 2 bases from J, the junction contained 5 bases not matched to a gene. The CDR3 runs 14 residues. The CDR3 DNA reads TGTGCCAGCAGTTCCCCGGGACAGACCTACGAGCAGTACTTC. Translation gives CASSSPGQTYEQYF. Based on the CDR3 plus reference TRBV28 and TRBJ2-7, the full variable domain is DVKVTQSSRYLVKRTGEKVFLECVQDMDHENMFWYRQDPGLGLRLIYFSYDVKMKEKGDIPEGYSVSREKKERFSLILESASTNQTSMYLCASSSPGQTYEQYFGPGTRLTVT.

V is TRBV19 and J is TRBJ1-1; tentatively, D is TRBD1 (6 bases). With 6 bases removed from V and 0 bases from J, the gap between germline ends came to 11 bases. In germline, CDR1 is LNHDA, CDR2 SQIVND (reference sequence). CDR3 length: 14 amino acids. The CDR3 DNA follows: TGTGCCAGTAGCGACAGGTACCTGAACACTGAAGCTTTCTTT. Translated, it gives CASSDRYLNTEAFF. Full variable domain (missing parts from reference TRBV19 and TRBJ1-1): DGGITQSPKYLFRKEGQNVTLSCEQNLNHDAMYWYRQDPGQGLRLIYYSQIVNDFQKGDIAEGYSVSREKKESFPLTVTSAQKNPTAFYLCASSDRYLNTEAFFGQGTRLTVV.

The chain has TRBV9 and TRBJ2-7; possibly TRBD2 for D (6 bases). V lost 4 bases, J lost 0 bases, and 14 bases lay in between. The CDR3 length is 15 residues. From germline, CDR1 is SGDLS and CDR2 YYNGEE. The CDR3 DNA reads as TGTGCCAGCAGCTCCCGGGACTTAAACTCCTACGAGCAGTACTTC. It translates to CASSSRDLNSYEQYF.

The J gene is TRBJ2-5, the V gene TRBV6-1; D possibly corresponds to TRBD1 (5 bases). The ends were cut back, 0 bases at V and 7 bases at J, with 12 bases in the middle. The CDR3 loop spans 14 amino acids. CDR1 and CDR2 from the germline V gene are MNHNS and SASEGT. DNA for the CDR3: TGTGCCAGCAGTGAAGCCGTATATACAGGGACCCAGTACTTC. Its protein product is CASSEAVYTGTQYF.

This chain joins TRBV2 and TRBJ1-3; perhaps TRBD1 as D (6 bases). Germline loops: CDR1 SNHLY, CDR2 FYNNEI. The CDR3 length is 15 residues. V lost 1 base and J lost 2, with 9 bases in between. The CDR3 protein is CASSEGTGTGNTIYF. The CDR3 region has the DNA TGTGCCAGCAGTGAAGGAACAGGGACTGGAAACACCATATATTTT. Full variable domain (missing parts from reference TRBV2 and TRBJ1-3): EPEVTQTPSHQVTQMGQEVILRCVPISNHLYFYWYRQILGQKVEFLVSFYNNEISEKSEIFDDQFSVERPDGSNFTLKIRSTKLEDSAMYFCASSEGTGTGNTIYFGEGSWLTVV.